These T cell receptor beta chains were read from a single sample in a study of T cell responses to AZD1222 COVID-19 vaccine. Only in-frame clones appear in the TCRdb table, and some are missing; sequencing was by immunoSEQ multiplex PCR. Of approximately 99,000 clones detected, around 84% appear once; the ten largest clones hold around 3.2%. Source: peripheral blood, taken on day 0 of AZD1222 vaccination. Receptors originate from an adult in good health. Both conserved end residues are part of each CDR3. Fields, in order: J gene, D gene, clone size, V gene, CDR3 protein, CDR3 DNA. A D gene is named only where the DNA matches it firmly. Size is stated for part of the rows, as once, few or many counts, or as a class when the clone is expanded.

J: TRBJ1-5; D: .; size: .; V: TRBV28; CDR3: CASIHQGISNQPQHF; DNA: TGTGCCAGCATCCACCAGGGGATTAGCAATCAGCCCCAGCATTTT
J: TRBJ2-7; D: .; size: .; V: TRBV11-2; CDR3: CASSFWGYEQYF; DNA: TGTGCCAGCAGCTTCTGGGGGTACGAGCAGTACTTC
J: TRBJ1-2; D: TRBD1; size: .; V: TRBV6-5; CDR3: CASRRRQGVDYGYTF; DNA: TGTGCCAGCAGGCGCAGACAGGGGGTTGACTATGGCTACACCTTC
J: TRBJ2-5; D: .; size: few; V: TRBV11-3; CDR3: CASSLGGGRGETQYF; DNA: TGTGCCAGCAGCTTAGGTGGGGGCCGGGGGGAGACCCAGTACTTC
J: TRBJ2-3; D: TRBD2; size: once; V: TRBV5-8; CDR3: CASKYSGGAKEDTQYF; DNA: TGTGCCAGCAAATATAGCGGGGGGGCCAAGGAAGATACGCAGTATTTT
J: TRBJ2-7; D: .; size: .; V: TRBV3-1/TRBV3-2; CDR3: CASSQEGQIPYEQYF; DNA: TGTGCCAGCAGCCAAGAGGGCCAGATCCCCTACGAGCAGTACTTC
J: TRBJ2-5; D: TRBD2; size: .; V: TRBV2; CDR3: CASSVGLATAETQYF; DNA: TGTGCCAGCAGCGTCGGACTAGCGACCGCAGAGACCCAGTACTTC
J: TRBJ1-2; D: .; size: once; V: TRBV21-1; CDR3: CASIRRGVNYGYTF; DNA: TGTGCCAGCATCCGCCGGGGGGTTAACTATGGCTACACCTTC
J: TRBJ1-2; D: .; size: .; V: TRBV5-6; CDR3: CASSLVLADYGYTF; DNA: TGTGCCAGCAGCTTGGTGCTCGCGGACTATGGCTACACCTTC
J: TRBJ1-1; D: TRBD1; size: .; V: TRBV29-1; CDR3: CSIRQGQNTEAFF; DNA: TGCAGCATTCGACAGGGCCAGAACACTGAAGCTTTCTTT
J: TRBJ1-1; D: TRBD1; size: .; V: TRBV27; CDR3: CASSFSRTGLAEAFF; DNA: TGTGCCAGCAGTTTTTCAAGGACAGGGCTGGCTGAAGCTTTCTTT
J: TRBJ1-6; D: .; size: .; V: TRBV7-2; CDR3: CASSLVERSPLHF; DNA: TGTGCCAGCAGCTTAGTAGAGAGGTCACCCCTCCACTTT
J: TRBJ2-1; D: .; size: .; V: TRBV7-3; CDR3: CASSLMPNNEQFF; DNA: TGTGCCAGCAGCTTAATGCCAAACAATGAGCAGTTCTTC
J: TRBJ1-3; D: .; size: .; V: TRBV28; CDR3: CASSLEGTGNTIYF; DNA: TGTGCCAGCAGTTTGGAGGGTACCGGAAACACCATATATTTT
J: TRBJ1-6; D: .; size: .; V: TRBV28; CDR3: CASGPDRPNSPLHF; DNA: TGTGCCAGCGGACCGGACAGACCTAATTCACCCCTCCACTTT
J: TRBJ2-2; D: .; size: .; V: TRBV24-1; CDR3: CATSEGSDTGELFF; DNA: TGTGCCACCAGTGAGGGGTCAGACACCGGGGAGCTGTTTTTT
J: TRBJ1-4; D: .; size: .; V: TRBV6-5; CDR3: CASRLAGKLFF; DNA: TGTGCCAGCCGACTGGCGGGAAAACTGTTTTTT
J: TRBJ1-1; D: .; size: .; V: TRBV14; CDR3: CASSQLGGGLAFF; DNA: TGTGCCAGCAGCCAGTTGGGTGGGGGTTTGGCTTTCTTT
J: TRBJ1-5; D: .; size: once; V: TRBV2; CDR3: CASSIRGTNQPQHF; DNA: TGTGCCAGCAGTATCAGAGGTACCAATCAGCCCCAGCATTTT
J: TRBJ2-5; D: TRBD1; size: .; V: TRBV5-1; CDR3: CASSLGDRNQETQYF; DNA: TGCGCCAGCAGCTTGGGGGACAGGAATCAAGAGACCCAGTACTTC
J: TRBJ1-4; D: .; size: .; V: TRBV18; CDR3: CASSPPMTGRGEKLFF; DNA: TGTGCCAGCTCACCACCGATGACGGGAAGGGGTGAAAAACTGTTTTTT
J: TRBJ2-7; D: .; size: .; V: TRBV6-5; CDR3: CASNPGTATYEQYF; DNA: TGTGCCAGCAACCCCGGGACTGCCACCTACGAGCAGTACTTC
J: TRBJ1-2; D: TRBD1; size: .; V: TRBV30; CDR3: CAWSLTGVNYGYTF; DNA: TGTGCCTGGAGTCTTACAGGGGTAAACTATGGCTACACCTTC